These T cell receptor beta chains were read from a single sample in a study of blood T cells in healthy people across ages. TCRdb used MiXCR to reprocess the 5' RACE reads, holding one entry per CDR3 protein. The sample has approximately 900,000 distinct CDR3 sequences, roughly 50% seen once. Sequenced material: blood. Receptor source: a man aged 30 to 39 in good health. CDR3s include the opening cysteine and the closing phenylalanine or tryptophan. A D gene is named only where the DNA matches it firmly. Where a row states a size, it is once, few, many or the class of an expanded clone; other rows omit it.

j_call | d_call | clone_size | v_call | cdr3_nt | cdr3_aa
TRBJ1-4 | NA | NA | TRBV19 | TGTGCCGGAAAAGAAACGGGTGCAACTAATGAAAAACTGTTTTTT | CAGKETGATNEKLFF
TRBJ2-1 | TRBD2 | many | TRBV5-6 | TGTGCCAGCAGCTTGTACCTAGCGGGAGGTGCCTATGAGCAGTTCTTC | CASSLYLAGGAYEQFF
TRBJ2-1 | NA | NA | TRBV6-5 | TGTGCCAGCAGTTACCGTATAGGGGCTGAGCAGTTCTTC | CASSYRIGAEQFF
TRBJ2-2 | NA | NA | TRBV15 | TGTGCCACCAGCAGAGAGGGTGGCTCGACCGGGGAGCTGTTTTTT | CATSREGGSTGELFF
TRBJ2-1 | NA | NA | TRBV11-2 | TGTGCCAGCAGCTTAGAACGGGGTCGCCCCTACAATGAGCAGTTCTTC | CASSLERGRPYNEQFF
TRBJ2-7 | TRBD1 | once | TRBV12-3/TRBV12-4 | TGTGCCAGCCGACAGGGTGAAGCGGCCTACGAGCAGTACTTC | CASRQGEAAYEQYF
TRBJ2-7 | NA | NA | TRBV12-3/TRBV12-4 | TGTGCCAGCACCTGGGCGGGACCGACCTACGAGCAGTACTTC | CASTWAGPTYEQYF
TRBJ2-3 | NA | NA | TRBV18 | TGTGCCAGCAAAGTTGGACTGAGCACAGATACGCAGTATTTT | CASKVGLSTDTQYF
TRBJ2-5 | TRBD1 | NA | TRBV6-6 | TGTGCCAGTACAGGGGCCACGACCCAGTACTTC | CASTGATTQYF
TRBJ2-1 | TRBD1 | few | TRBV25-1 | TGTGCCAGCAGCCGGGACAGGGAGTGGAATGAGCAGTTCTTC | CASSRDREWNEQFF
TRBJ1-4 | NA | NA | TRBV27 | TGTGCCAGCAGCTTGAGGGAGACAACTAATGAAAAACTGTTTTTT | CASSLRETTNEKLFF
TRBJ1-1 | NA | NA | TRBV27 | TGTGCCAGCAGTTCCAAAGGGGGGCAGGCTGAAGCTTTCTTT | CASSSKGGQAEAFF
TRBJ2-7 | NA | NA | TRBV7-2 | TGTGCCAGCAGCTCCCAACCGGGACAAGCCTACGAGCAGTACTTC | CASSSQPGQAYEQYF
TRBJ1-2 | TRBD1 | NA | TRBV2 | TGTGCCAGCAGTGAGAGGGGGCAAGGCTACACCTTC | CASSERGQGYTF
TRBJ2-3 | TRBD1 | many | TRBV6-2/TRBV6-3 | TGTGCCAGCAGCCCGGGACAGGACACAGATACGCAGTATTTT | CASSPGQDTDTQYF
TRBJ1-1 | NA | NA | TRBV7-9 | TGCGCCAGCAGCACGAGGACCGTGAACACTGAAGCTTTCTTT | CASSTRTVNTEAFF
TRBJ1-4 | NA | once | TRBV7-2 | TGTGCCAGCAGCCTTATTCTCCGTGGCTCTAATGAAAAACTGTTTTTT | CASSLILRGSNEKLFF
TRBJ2-1 | TRBD2 | NA | TRBV27 | TGTGCCAGCAGTTTATCCAACGGGGGGGCTAACAATGAGCAGTTCTTC | CASSLSNGGANNEQFF
TRBJ2-3 | NA | many | TRBV4-2 | TGTGCCAGCAGCCAAGATTGGGGGGCAGATACGCAGTATTTT | CASSQDWGADTQYF
TRBJ2-5 | NA | NA | TRBV7-9 | TGTGCCAGCAGCTTAGATGTCCGGGAAGAGACCCAGTACTTC | CASSLDVREETQYF
TRBJ1-2 | NA | NA | TRBV20-1 | TGCAGTGCTAGAGATCTTGGCAGGGAGGGCTATGGCTACACCTTC | CSARDLGREGYGYTF
TRBJ1-1 | TRBD1 | once | TRBV10-3 | TGTGCCATCAAGTCGGGGACAGGCCAAAACACTGAAGCTTTCTTT | CAIKSGTGQNTEAFF
TRBJ2-7 | NA | few | TRBV27 | TGTGCCAGCAGAGAGGATTGGGGGTCCTACGAGCAGTACTTC | CASREDWGSYEQYF
TRBJ2-1 | TRBD1 | few | TRBV7-6 | TGTGCCAGCAGCCAGAGGGACAGGGTGGGAAACAATGAGCAGTTCTTC | CASSQRDRVGNNEQFF
TRBJ2-5 | TRBD1 | once | TRBV27 | TGTGCCAGCAGTCCCTATCCCCGGCCCGGACAGGTCGGGGAGCAGTACTTC | CASSPYPRPGQVGEQYF
TRBJ1-1 | NA | NA | TRBV6-2/TRBV6-3 | TGTGCCAGCAGGAACCCCAACTCCAGGGGTAGTGGCACTGAAGCTTTCTTT | CASRNPNSRGSGTEAFF
TRBJ2-5 | TRBD1 | NA | TRBV4-2 | TGTGCCAGCAGCCGAAGAGGGGACAGGAAAGAGACCCAGTACTTC | CASSRRGDRKETQYF
TRBJ2-6 | NA | many | TRBV20-1 | TGCAGTGCTAGAGAAGGACAGCCCTTCTCTGGGGCCAACGTCCTGACTTTC | CSAREGQPFSGANVLTF
TRBJ1-1 | NA | NA | TRBV29-1 | TGCAGCGTTGGTTCCGGTGCGAACACTGAAGCTTTCTTT | CSVGSGANTEAFF
TRBJ1-1 | NA | NA | TRBV6-1 | TGTGCCAGCACGAAAACCCTTATGCCTGGACAGAAAAACACTGAAGCTTTCTTT | CASTKTLMPGQKNTEAFF
TRBJ1-1 | NA | NA | TRBV29-1 | TGCAGCTCCAAGAACACTGAAGCTTTCTTT | CSSKNTEAFF
TRBJ2-7 | NA | NA | TRBV28 | TGTGCCAGCACCCATACCCGACAGAGGGGAGACTCCTACGAGCAGTACTTC | CASTHTRQRGDSYEQYF
TRBJ1-1 | TRBD1 | NA | TRBV7-2 | TGTGCCAGCAGCTGGCAACAGGGGGTCGGCACTGAAGCTTTCTTT | CASSWQQGVGTEAFF
TRBJ2-7 | NA | NA | TRBV6-1 | TGTGCCAGCAGGACAGCCTTCTACGAGCAGTACTTC | CASRTAFYEQYF
TRBJ2-3 | TRBD2 | many | TRBV11-2 | TGTGCCAGCAGCCTAGGGGCCAGCGGGAGAGTCGATACGCAGTATTTT | CASSLGASGRVDTQYF
TRBJ2-4 | NA | NA | TRBV7-2 | TGTGCCAGCGGCTTAAACGGGAGATTAGCCAAAAACATTCAGTACTTC | CASGLNGRLAKNIQYF
TRBJ2-5 | NA | once | TRBV9 | TGTGCCAGCAGCCTCGCTGCTAGCAGTGCCCGAGAGACCCAGTACTTC | CASSLAASSARETQYF
TRBJ1-2 | NA | NA | TRBV20-1 | TGCAGTGCTAGAGATTCCGTAAGAGGGGGGAACCATGGCTACACCTTC | CSARDSVRGGNHGYTF
TRBJ2-3 | NA | NA | TRBV9 | TGTGCCAGCAGCGTAGAGACAAGGGCACAAGATACGCAGTATTTT | CASSVETRAQDTQYF
TRBJ1-5 | NA | many | TRBV19 | TGTGCCAGTAGTATTACCCCAATGGGGAATCAGCCCCAGCATTTT | CASSITPMGNQPQHF
TRBJ2-7 | TRBD2 | NA | TRBV4-2 | TGTGCCAGCAGCCAAGTTGGGACTAGGACGTCCTACGAGCAGTACTTC | CASSQVGTRTSYEQYF
TRBJ2-7 | NA | many | TRBV12-3/TRBV12-4 | TGTGCCAGCAGTTTTGCCGGGACCTACGAGCAGTACTTC | CASSFAGTYEQYF
TRBJ1-2 | TRBD1 | NA | TRBV4-2 | TGTGCCAGCAGCCAAGATCTCCCGACAGGGGGGAGTAACTATGGCCACACCTTC | CASSQDLPTGGSNYGHTF
TRBJ2-7 | NA | NA | TRBV29-1 | TGCAGCGTTGGGCGGAGGGATTCCTACAATGAGCAGTACTTC | CSVGRRDSYNEQYF
TRBJ2-5 | NA | NA | TRBV20-1 | TGCAGTGCCCACGACGGCTGGGGGAGAGAGACCCAGTACTTC | CSAHDGWGRETQYF
TRBJ2-7 | NA | NA | TRBV6-4 | TGTGCCAGATCAAAGGGGGACGACGAGCAGTACTTC | CARSKGDDEQYF
TRBJ1-5 | NA | NA | TRBV27 | TGTGCCAGCAGTTCGGAACAGGGACTCAATCAGCCCCAGCATTTT | CASSSEQGLNQPQHF
TRBJ1-4 | TRBD1 | NA | TRBV18 | TGTGCCAGCTCACCCCCGGCAGGGGGAGGTGAAAAACTGTTTTTT | CASSPPAGGGEKLFF
TRBJ2-7 | NA | NA | TRBV4-3 | TGCGCCAGCAGCCAAGGAGCCGGGGACGAGCAGTACTTC | CASSQGAGDEQYF
TRBJ2-7 | TRBD1 | NA | TRBV7-2 | TGTGCCAGCAGCTTAGCCGCGCCCGGGACAGGGAACGAGCAGTACTTC | CASSLAAPGTGNEQYF
TRBJ1-1 | NA | NA | TRBV5-1 | TGCGCCAGCAGCTCACTAAATCGATCCCTGAACAGTGAAGCTTTCTTT | CASSSLNRSLNSEAFF
TRBJ1-2 | NA | NA | TRBV25-1 | TGTGCCAGGCTCCCCGGGACACAGAGCGTTAAAGACTATGGCTACACCTTC | CARLPGTQSVKDYGYTF
TRBJ2-4 | TRBD1 | few | TRBV7-2 | TGTGCCAGCAGCTTAGACGACAGGGCTAGGTACTTC | CASSLDDRARYF
TRBJ2-5 | NA | NA | TRBV29-1 | TGCAGCGCCGGGGACGGGAAGACCCAGTACTTC | CSAGDGKTQYF
TRBJ2-1 | TRBD2 | NA | TRBV20-1 | TGCAGTGCCCCCAAGCGGGGGCTCTTCAATGAGCAGTTCTTC | CSAPKRGLFNEQFF
TRBJ2-2 | NA | NA | TRBV4-2 | TGTGCCAGCAGCCACCCCATCGGACTTAACACCGGGGAGCTGTTTTTT | CASSHPIGLNTGELFF
TRBJ1-6 | NA | few | TRBV27 | TGTGCCAGCAGTTTACAGGGTACCAATTCACCCCTCCACTTT | CASSLQGTNSPLHF
TRBJ2-1 | TRBD2 | NA | TRBV20-1 | TGCAGTGCTAGTAGGCCGCGGGGGGACCACAATGAGCAGTTCTTC | CSASRPRGDHNEQFF
TRBJ1-4 | NA | few | TRBV12-3/TRBV12-4 | TGTGCCAGCAGTTCTGAAACAGAAAAACTGTTTTTT | CASSSETEKLFF